The clone carrying this TCR beta chain occurred a few times. The antigen is not known. These data come from a study of cytomegalovirus exposure and HLA in healthy donors. The PCR contained 60 Vbeta and 13 Jbeta primers. Some clones are missing from TCRdb's copy, which holds only in-frame ones; the method was immunoSEQ multiplex PCR. This table has 150,000 to 200,000 clones, 76% appearing once. V shed 0 bases and J shed 3 bases, with 9 bases lying between them. CDR3 length: 14 residues. Germline V gene sequence: CDR1 MGHRA, CDR2 YSYEKL. The study, taken as a whole, reports: TRBV6-2, TRBV6-3 and some other V segments were unresolvable in 87-base-pair reads. Common viral pathogens were later found to be apparently linked to several of the most significant clusters.

Sequences were obtained from PBMCs. The receptor was derived from a woman in her thirties in good health and CMV-seropositive. The chain joins TRBV4-1 to TRBJ2-7; tentatively, D is TRBD1 (5 bases). CDR3 in DNA: TGCGCCAGCAGCCAAGAGGCAGGGTACTACGAGCAGTACTTC. This encodes CASSQEAGYYEQYF.